The 30 T cell receptor beta chains listed next were all sequenced from one sample in a study of blood T cell repertoires in COVID-19. The protocol was immunoSEQ multiplex PCR, while the TCRdb copy is restricted to in-frame clones and leaves out a portion. The table lists about 120,000 clones, nearly 90% of them singletons. The sequencing sample was made of peripheral blood. The receptors stem from a woman over 75 with acute or convalescent COVID-19.

J is TRBJ1-5 and V is TRBV28, with a weak D call TRBD1 (5 bases). Germline values: CDR1 MDHEN, CDR2 SYDVKM. V was cut by 3 bases and J by 3 bases, with 9 bases left in between. The CDR3 has 14 residues. The CDR3 DNA follows: TGTGCCAGCAGTTTGTCAGGGTTCAATCAGCCCCAGCATTTT. As protein: CASSLSGFNQPQHF.

This chain joins TRBV19 and TRBJ2-3, with TRBD1 as a possible D gene (6 bases). CDR3 length: 16 amino acids. Germline-derived CDR1 and CDR2 are LNHDA and SQIVND (reference sequence). The V end lost 6 bases, the J end lost 1 base, and 17 bases lay between the germline ends. Here the CDR3 reads CASRSGTWMGTDTQYF. The CDR3 nucleotides read TGTGCCAGTAGATCCGGGACATGGATGGGCACAGATACGCAGTATTTT.

The V gene is TRBV19, the J gene TRBJ1-2; TRBD1 matches at 8 bases. The germline CDR1 and CDR2 sequences are LNHDA and SQIVND (reference sequence). V lost 8 bases, J lost 7 bases, and 15 bases stayed unmatched. CDR3 length: 15 residues. For the CDR3, the DNA is TGTGCCAGTTCGGACAGGGCGCACTTAGTCTCTGGCTACACCTTC. This codes for CASSDRAHLVSGYTF.

This chain connects TRBV13 to TRBJ2-7; 13 bases line up with TRBD2. Germline-derived CDR1 and CDR2 are PRHDT and FYEKMQ (reference sequence). The junction had 2 bases not matched to a gene; V was cut back by 0 bases and J by 3 bases. This CDR3 is built from 16 residues. CDR3 residues: CASSLGGLAGNYEQYF. In nucleotides, the CDR3 is TGTGCCAGCAGCTTAGGGGGACTAGCGGGGAACTACGAGCAGTACTTC.

This clone has just a few counts. This chain links TRBV11-1 with TRBJ2-3; unclear D gene. There are 13 residues in the CDR3. Trimming removed 3 bases at V and 4 bases at J, with 8 bases between. The germline CDR1 and CDR2 sequences are SGHAT and FQDESV (reference sequence). In DNA form, the CDR3 reads TGTGCCAGCAGCTTCCAAGGAGCAGATACGCAGTATTTT. The encoded protein is CASSFQGADTQYF.

This clone was detected once. This rearrangement joins TRBV6-5 to TRBJ2-2; D call uncertain. V was cut by 8 bases and J by 3 bases, with 13 bases left in between. CDR3 length: 14 residues. Germline assignment: CDR1 MNHEY and CDR2 SVGAGI. As DNA, the CDR3 is TGTGCCAGCGTGCCGGTGGTCGACACCGGGGAGCTGTTTTTT. Protein sequence: CASVPVVDTGELFF.

The chain links TRBV7-3 to TRBJ2-1; no firm D call. The V end was cut by 1 base, the J end by 4 bases, with 17 bases between. The CDR3 totals 17 residues. Germline loops: CDR1 SGHTA, CDR2 FQGTGA. DNA of the CDR3: TGTGCCAGCAGCTTAAAGCCCATCACCGCGGCTTACAATGAGCAGTTCTTC. Encoded protein: CASSLKPITAAYNEQFF.

The chain links TRBV18 to TRBJ1-4; D perhaps matches TRBD1 (6 bases). CDR3 length: 16 amino acids. V was cut by 3 bases and J by 0 bases, with 11 bases left in between. The germline V gene has CDR1 KGHSH and CDR2 LQKENI. The CDR3 DNA follows: TGTGCCAGCTCACCCGACAGGACGACAACTAATGAAAAACTGTTTTTT. It is translated as CASSPDRTTTNEKLFF.

The rearrangement links TRBV25-1 to TRBJ1-1; maybe TRBD1 (5 bases). From germline, CDR1 is MGHDK and CDR2 SYGVNS. The CDR3 length is 16 residues. V was cut by 5 bases and J by 7 bases, with 23 bases left in between. CDR3 in DNA: TGTGCCAGCAGTTCAAATTTCCAGGGTATATATGGTGAAGCTTTCTTT. It translates to CASSSNFQGIYGEAFF.

V is TRBV5-1 and J is TRBJ1-6; D gene unclear. The germline V gene encodes CDR1 SGHRS and CDR2 YFSETQ. The length of the CDR3 is 16 residues. V dropped 2 bases and J dropped 0 bases, with 9 bases sitting between them. For the CDR3, the DNA is TGCGCCAGCAGCTTTGACACGAGCTCCTATAATTCACCCCTCCACTTT. The encoded protein is CASSFDTSSYNSPLHF.

The genes are TRBV10-2 and TRBJ2-6; D is unclear. V was trimmed by 6 bases and J by 1 base, leaving 10 bases between them. The V gene's germline CDR1 is WSHSY and CDR2 SAAADI. CDR3 length equals 15 residues. CDR3 nucleotide sequence: TGCGCCAGCAGCCTCTCGTCGTCTGGGGCCAACGTCCTGACTTTC. This codes for CASSLSSSGANVLTF.

The chain uses TRBV3-1 (or the pseudogene TRBV3-2) and TRBJ1-2; 8 nucleotides align to TRBD1. Per the germline V gene, CDR1 is LGHDT and CDR2 is YNNKEL (reference sequence). This CDR3 has 17 amino acids. V was clipped by 5 bases and J by 0 bases; unmatched bases: 11. The CDR3 nucleotides are TGTGCCAGCAGCGACCTTGGGACAGGCGATGCTAACTATGGCTACACCTTC. Protein sequence: CASSDLGTGDANYGYTF.

The chain joins TRBV28 to TRBJ2-7; 8 nucleotides line up with TRBD1. Trimming cost V 6 bases and J 3 bases; bases outside gene matches: 4. The CDR3 is 13 residues long. Germline V gives CDR1 MDHEN, CDR2 SYDVKM. The CDR3 bases are TGTGCCAGCAGGGGGGGACAGGTCTACGAGCAGTACTTC. Its protein is CASRGGQVYEQYF.

This clone has only one observation. The V and J genes are TRBV5-1 and TRBJ2-1, with TRBD2 identical over 12 bases. The J segment lost 9 bases and the V segment lost 4 bases, leaving 8 bases of the junction unmatched. Germline V gene lookup returns CDR1 SGHRS and CDR2 YFSETQ. The CDR3 totals 15 residues. The CDR3 sequence: CASSQLAGGPGEQFF. CDR3 in DNA: TGCGCCAGCAGCCAGCTAGCGGGAGGGCCGGGTGAGCAGTTCTTC.

This clone occurred once. V and J are TRBV6-5 and TRBJ1-3, with D possibly matching TRBD1 (6 bases). CDR1 is MNHEY, CDR2 SVGAGI, per germline. The length of the CDR3 is 13 residues. Trimming stripped 7 bases from V and 0 bases from J, with 7 bases between. The CDR3 loop reads CASKTGSGNTIYF. CDR3 nucleotides: TGTGCCAGCAAGACAGGCTCTGGAAACACCATATATTTT.

The chain has TRBV7-2 and TRBJ2-1; a possible D gene is TRBD2 (5 bases). CDR3 length equals 14 residues. Germline V lookup: CDR1 SGHTA, CDR2 FQGNSA. Trimming removed 5 bases at V and 7 bases at J, with 15 bases between. CDR3 sequence (DNA): TGTGCCAGCAGCAGCGACTATAGTTCGAATGAGCAGTTCTTC. Amino acid sequence: CASSSDYSSNEQFF. Full variable domain (remainder filled in from reference TRBV7-2 and TRBJ2-1): GAGVSQSPSNKVTEKGKDVELRCDPISGHTALYWYRQSLGQGLEFLIYFQGNSAPDKSGLPSDRFSAERTGGSVSTLTIQRTQQEDSAVYLCASSSDYSSNEQFFGPGTRLTVL.

The J gene is TRBJ1-3, the V gene TRBV5-4, with 7 bases identical to TRBD1. Losses at the gene ends were 0 bases for V and 3 bases for J; bases not matched to a gene: 3. In germline, CDR1 is SGHNT, CDR2 YYREEE (reference sequence). The CDR3 contains 15 residues. CDR3 in amino acids: CASSLETGIGNTIYF. The DNA for the CDR3 is TGTGCCAGCAGCTTGGAGACAGGGATTGGAAACACCATATATTTT. Filled out from reference TRBV5-4 and TRBJ1-3, the complete variable domain reads ETGVTQSPTHLIKTRGQQVTLRCSSQSGHNTVSWYQQALGQGPQFIFQYYREEENGRGNFPPRFSGLQFPNYSSELNVNALELDDSALYLCASSLETGIGNTIYFGEGSWLTVV.

The chain uses TRBV24-1 and TRBJ1-5; 10 bases map to TRBD1. The germline CDR1 and CDR2 sequences are KGHDR and SFDVKD. CDR3 length: 16 residues. J lost 4 bases, V lost 2 bases, and 4 bases had no gene match. The CDR3 loop is CATSDSGQGINQPQHF. In nucleotides, the CDR3 is TGTGCCACCAGTGATTCGGGACAGGGGATAAATCAGCCCCAGCATTTT.

The V and J genes are TRBV7-6 and TRBJ2-2; the match to TRBD2 covers 9 bases. The V segment lost 3 bases and the J segment 4 bases; nucleotides outside the gene matches: 6. Per the germline V gene, CDR1 is SGHVS and CDR2 is FNYEAQ. CDR3 length equals 16 residues. DNA for the CDR3: TGTGCCAGCAGCTTGTTAGCGGGAGCGGGCACCGGGGAGCTGTTTTTT. Protein product: CASSLLAGAGTGELFF.

This chain links TRBV18 with TRBJ2-1; a weak D match, TRBD1 (6 bases). V was shortened by 3 bases and J by 0 bases, with 9 bases between the two germline ends. This CDR3 region has 15 residues. Germline CDR1 reads KGHSH; CDR2 reads LQKENI. In nucleotides, the CDR3 is TGTGCCAGCTCACCTCAGGGGTTCTCCTACAATGAGCAGTTCTTC. This translates into CASSPQGFSYNEQFF.

The chain links TRBV27 to TRBJ2-7, with a possible D match to TRBD1 (5 bases). V was pared by 3 bases and J by 2 bases, with 11 bases between. In germline, CDR1 is MNHEY, CDR2 SMNVEV (reference sequence). CDR3 length: 14 amino acids. The CDR3 sequence is CASSLTALPYEQYF. The CDR3 region has the DNA TGTGCCAGCAGTTTGACAGCGCTTCCCTACGAGCAGTACTTC.

The rearrangement links TRBV5-4 to TRBJ1-2, with 9 positions matching TRBD1. In germline, CDR1 is SGHNT, CDR2 YYREEE (reference sequence). Unmatched junction bases numbered 6, after V lost 3 bases and J lost 12 bases. CDR3 length equals 12 residues. CDR3 in amino acids: CASSSTGGPNTF. The CDR3 nucleotides read TGTGCCAGCAGCTCCACAGGGGGCCCGAACACCTTC. The whole variable domain, filled in from reference TRBV5-4 and TRBJ1-2, reads ETGVTQSPTHLIKTRGQQVTLRCSSQSGHNTVSWYQQALGQGPQFIFQYYREEENGRGNFPPRFSGLQFPNYSSELNVNALELDDSALYLCASSSTGGPNTFGSGTRLTVV.

The rearrangement joins TRBV28 to TRBJ1-4, with D tentatively TRBD1 (6 bases). Germline V gene sequence: CDR1 MDHEN, CDR2 SYDVKM. Trimming took off 3 bases at V and 1 base at J, with 9 bases between the two ends. The CDR3 sequence is 15 residues long. In DNA, the CDR3 is TGTGCCAGCAGTTTCCTCAGGGGAACTAATGAAAAACTGTTTTTT. This encodes CASSFLRGTNEKLFF.

The rearrangement links TRBV2 to TRBJ2-1, with a possible D match to TRBD2 (5 bases). This CDR3 is built from 16 residues. V was pared by 2 bases and J by 0 bases, with 11 bases between. Germline lookup yields CDR1 SNHLY and CDR2 FYNNEI. Here the CDR3 DNA reads TGTGCCAGCAGTGAACCAACGGGGATCTCCTACAATGAGCAGTTCTTC. It translates to CASSEPTGISYNEQFF.

CDR3 region: CASSTTSGYEQYF. CDR3 nucleotide sequence: TGTGCCAGCAGCACCACTAGCGGCTACGAGCAGTACTTC. This chain uses TRBV7-2 with TRBJ2-7; 8 nucleotides align to TRBD2. The CDR3 is 13 amino acids. Unmatched junction bases numbered 3, after V lost 5 bases and J lost 3 bases. CDR1 is SGHTA and CDR2 is FQGNSA in the germline V gene.

This chain joins TRBV9 and TRBJ2-1; no firm D call. The length of the CDR3 is 13 residues. The germline V gene has CDR1 SGDLS and CDR2 YYNGEE. V was cut by 2 bases and J by 5 bases, with 8 bases left in between. The CDR3 loop reads CASSVSRNNEQFF. The CDR3 region has the DNA TGTGCCAGCAGCGTTTCTAGGAACAATGAGCAGTTCTTC.

This chain links TRBV7-3 with TRBJ1-3; D is unclear. V lost 5 bases to trimming and J lost 0 bases, with 5 bases between them. Germline V gene data show CDR1 as SGHTA and CDR2 as FQGTGA. The CDR3 is 13 amino acids. The CDR3 is CASSPGSGNTIYF. For the CDR3, the DNA is TGTGCCAGCAGCCCCGGCTCTGGAAACACCATATATTTT.

A few counts support this clone. The rearrangement links TRBV9 to TRBJ2-2; D is possibly TRBD1 (6 bases). V lost 3 bases to trimming and J lost 5 bases, with 17 bases between them. CDR3 size: 16 residues. The V gene's germline CDR1 is SGDLS and CDR2 YYNGEE. As DNA, the CDR3 is TGTGCCAGCAGCGCCCTCACAGGGATCAGGACCGGGGAGCTGTTTTTT. Translation: CASSALTGIRTGELFF.

This clone has a single count. The gene calls are TRBV18 and TRBJ1-1, with D perhaps matching TRBD1 (6 bases). The CDR3 is made up of 15 amino acids. The germline CDR1 and CDR2 sequences are KGHSH and LQKENI. Trimming stripped 6 bases from V and 0 bases from J, with 14 bases between. CDR3 region: CASSIEQGVNTEAFF. In DNA form, the CDR3 reads TGTGCCAGCTCTATAGAACAGGGTGTGAACACTGAAGCTTTCTTT.

The chain is built from TRBV7-3 and TRBJ1-2, with 8 bases that match TRBD1. The CDR3 is made up of 16 amino acids. V lost 6 bases, J lost 2 bases, and 11 bases stayed unmatched. The germline gives CDR1 SGHTA, CDR2 FQGTGA. The CDR3 sequence: CASSPSPTGANYGYTF. CDR3 DNA sequence: TGTGCCAGCAGTCCCTCGCCGACAGGGGCCAACTATGGCTACACCTTC.